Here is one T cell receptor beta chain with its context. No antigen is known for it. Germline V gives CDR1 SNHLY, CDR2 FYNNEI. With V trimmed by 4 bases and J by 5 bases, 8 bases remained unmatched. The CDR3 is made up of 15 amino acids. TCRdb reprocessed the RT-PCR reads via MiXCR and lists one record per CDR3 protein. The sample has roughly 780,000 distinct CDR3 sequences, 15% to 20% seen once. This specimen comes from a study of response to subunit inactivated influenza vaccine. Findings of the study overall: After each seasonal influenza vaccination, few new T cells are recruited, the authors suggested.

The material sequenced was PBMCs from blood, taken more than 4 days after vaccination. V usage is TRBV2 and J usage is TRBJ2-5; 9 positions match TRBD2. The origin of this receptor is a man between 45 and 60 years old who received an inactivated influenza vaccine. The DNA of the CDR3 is TGTGCCAGCAGTGGTAGCGGGGGCCCTTGGGAGACCCAGTACTTC. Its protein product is CASSGSGGPWETQYF. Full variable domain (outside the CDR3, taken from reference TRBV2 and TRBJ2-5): EPEVTQTPSHQVTQMGQEVILRCVPISNHLYFYWYRQILGQKVEFLVSFYNNEISEKSEIFDDQFSVERPDGSNFTLKIRSTKLEDSAMYFCASSGSGGPWETQYFGPGTRLLVL.